These 10 T cell receptor beta chains were sequenced from one sample in a study of OX40 agonist ivuxolimab in advanced cancers. Using immunoSEQ multiplex PCR, the repertoire was profiled, and TCRdb retains in-frame clones only, with some absent. Among about 72,000 clones listed, around 91% were seen once. The sample here was CD4+ or CD8+ T cells sorted from blood, taken in a trial of the OX40 agonist ivuxolimab. The receptors come from an adult with an advanced solid tumor such as melanoma, head and neck, liver or kidney cancer.

V usage is TRBV7-9 and J usage is TRBJ2-1, with 8 bases that match TRBD2. Germline V gene data show CDR1 as SEHNR and CDR2 as FQNEAQ (reference sequence). Trimming cost V 5 bases and J 9 bases; bases outside gene matches: 9. The CDR3 contains 14 residues. The CDR3 region is CASSPRGGFGEQFF. CDR3 bases: TGTGCCAGCAGCCCCCGGGGGGGATTTGGTGAGCAGTTCTTC. The variable domain in full, with the rest retrieved from reference TRBV7-9 and TRBJ2-1, is DTGVSQNPRHKITKRGQNVTFRCDPISEHNRLYWYRQTLGQGPEFLTYFQNEAQLEKSRLLSDRFSAERPKGSFSTLEIQRTEQGDSAMYLCASSPRGGFGEQFFGPGTRLTVL.

This chain uses TRBV5-1 with TRBJ1-1, with unresolved D. Germline CDR1 is SGHRS and CDR2 is YFSETQ. This CDR3 spans 15 amino acids. V lost 6 bases to trimming and J lost 7 bases, with 22 bases between them. DNA for the CDR3: TGCGCCAGCACCCCCGGGCGGGGTCGAGGAGATGAAGCTTTCTTT. It yields the protein CASTPGRGRGDEAFF.

CDR3 loop: CASSFWDRGTEQYF. The CDR3 DNA is TGTGCCAGCAGCTTTTGGGACAGGGGAACCGAGCAGTACTTC. This chain joins TRBV5-6 and TRBJ2-5; 10 nucleotides match TRBD1. The DNA end is more similar to TRBJ2-7, so the J call may be wrong. This CDR3 has 14 residues. The germline V gene encodes CDR1 SGHDT and CDR2 YYEEEE.

The chain employs TRBV7-6 and TRBJ1-5, with 8 bases lining up with TRBD1. V gave up 4 bases and J gave up 2 bases; unmatched junction bases: 4. The CDR3 is made up of 15 amino acids. Germline V lookup: CDR1 SGHVS, CDR2 FNYEAQ. CDR3: CASSWATGGNQPQHF. The CDR3 DNA reads TGTGCCAGCAGCTGGGCGACAGGGGGCAATCAGCCCCAGCATTTT.

This rearrangement joins TRBV2 to TRBJ1-2, with 11 nucleotides matching TRBD1. This CDR3 spans 15 amino acids. Trimming took 1 base from V and 6 from J; bases not matched to a gene: 4. The germline gives CDR1 SNHLY, CDR2 FYNNEI. This CDR3 reads CASSEGDRGDDGYTF. CDR3 DNA: TGTGCCAGCAGTGAAGGGGACAGGGGGGACGATGGCTACACCTTC.

This clone was detected only once. The chain combines TRBV7-9 with TRBJ2-7; 9 bases line up with TRBD2. V lost 5 bases and J lost 1; bases outside the gene matches: 6. The CDR3 is made up of 15 amino acids. Per the germline V gene, CDR1 is SEHNR and CDR2 is FQNEAQ (reference sequence). Written as DNA, the CDR3 is TGTGCCAGCAGCGATGGACTAGCGCTTTCCTACGAGCAGTACTTC. Translated, it gives CASSDGLALSYEQYF.

V and J are TRBV12-5 and TRBJ2-1; TRBD2 matches at 7 bases. Per germline, CDR1 LGHNT and CDR2 FRNRAP. Losses at the gene ends were 4 bases for V and 7 bases for J; bases not matched to a gene: 10. This CDR3 is built from 15 residues. DNA of the CDR3: TGTGCTAGTGGTTATAGCGGGCCCGCTCAAAATGAGCAGTTCTTC. Translation: CASGYSGPAQNEQFF.

The chain employs TRBV4-2 and TRBJ2-1, with 7 bases identical to TRBD2. This CDR3 spans 17 amino acids. The germline CDR1 and CDR2 sequences are LGHNA and YNFKEQ. V shed 1 base, J shed 7 bases, and the junction held 13 bases outside the gene matches. In DNA form, the CDR3 reads TGTGCCAGCAGCCAAGCCCGTCACGGGAGGAGCGGGAATGAGCAGTTCTTC. Translated, it gives CASSQARHGRSGNEQFF.

The genes are TRBV6-6 and TRBJ2-3; tentatively, D is TRBD1 or TRBD2 (5 bases each). CDR1 is MNHNY, CDR2 SVGAGI, per germline (reference sequence). V was cut by 6 bases and J by 3 bases, with 16 bases left in between. The CDR3 is 15 amino acids. CDR3 DNA sequence: TGTGCCAGCAGCCACGAGGGTAGGGGAACAGATACGCAGTATTTT. Its translation is CASSHEGRGTDTQYF.

The rearrangement joins TRBV19 to TRBJ2-7; 9 nucleotides agree with TRBD1. CDR3 size: 13 residues. The germline V gene has CDR1 LNHDA and CDR2 SQIVND (reference sequence). V lost 7 bases to trimming and J lost 5 bases; unmatched junction nucleotides: 6. DNA for the CDR3: TGTGCCAGTAAAGGGACAGGGAGCCACGAGCAGTACTTC. Protein product: CASKGTGSHEQYF.